Presented here are 6 T cell receptor beta chains from one specimen sequenced in a study of T cells in Graves' hyperthyroidism and ophthalmopathy. It was RNA transcripts that yielded the amplified TCR beta CDR3 regions. HTBI primers were employed in a first-round RT-PCR of the TCR CDR3. TCRdb recomputed calls from the multiplex PCR reads with MiXCR, one row per CDR3 protein. The top ten clones hold roughly 10% of a sample with hundreds of thousands of distinct CDR3 sequences, approximately 15% of them seen once. The material sequenced was blood. These receptors came from a young woman with Graves' hyperthyroidism.

This clonotype came up many times. This chain joins TRBV7-9 and TRBJ2-7; D call uncertain. V lost 4 bases, J lost 7 bases, and 8 bases lay in between. Germline V gene lookup returns CDR1 SEHNR and CDR2 FQNEAQ (reference sequence). This CDR3 comprises 11 residues. The CDR3 reads CASSWGWEQYF. CDR3 DNA: TGTGCCAGCAGCTGGGGATGGGAGCAGTACTTC.

The V call is TRBV5-1, the J call TRBJ1-3; D is perhaps TRBD1 (6 bases). The CDR3 is 16 residues long. The germline V and J ends were trimmed by 0 bases and 1 base, with 11 bases remaining between them. Looked up from germline, CDR1 is SGHRS and CDR2 is YFSETQ. The CDR3 loop is CASSLDRGASGNTIYF. The CDR3 DNA follows: TGCGCCAGCAGCTTGGACCGGGGGGCTTCTGGAAACACCATATATTTT.

This clonotype was seen at least ten times. The chain is built from TRBV5-4 and TRBJ1-1; 8 nucleotides align to TRBD1. The CDR3 consists of 13 residues. V dropped 5 bases and J dropped 3; count of bases not matched to a gene: 3. The germline V gene has CDR1 SGHNT and CDR2 YYREEE (reference sequence). The CDR3 nucleotides are TGTGCCAGCAGTACGACAGGGGACACTGAAGCTTTCTTT. Amino acids: CASSTTGDTEAFF.

This clonotype appeared many times. The rearrangement uses TRBV6-1 and TRBJ2-7; no definite D call. This CDR3 comprises 14 residues. The germline CDR1 and CDR2 sequences are MNHNS and SASEGT. V was trimmed by 5 bases and J by 2 bases, leaving 13 bases between them. The CDR3 loop is CASSSNRSPYEQYF. The CDR3 bases are TGTGCCAGCAGTTCGAACAGAAGCCCCTACGAGCAGTACTTC.

This clonotype occurred once. Relative to the germline gene, one junction end is altered; a read error may explain this. This chain connects TRBV12-3 or TRBV12-4 to TRBJ2-1; D possibly corresponds to TRBD2 (5 bases). The CDR3 has 12 residues. CDR3 DNA: TGTGCCAGCAGTTTAGGAGGGCCGTACGCGATCTTC. Amino acids: CASSLGGPYAIF.

The chain links TRBV6-2 or TRBV6-3 to TRBJ1-1, with D hard to call. The CDR3 contains 15 residues. Germline loops: CDR1 MNHEY, CDR2 SVGEGT. V was shortened by 2 bases and J by 0 bases, with 10 bases between the two germline ends. CDR3 in DNA: TGTGCCAGCAGTTACACGCCAGCCCTGAACACTGAAGCTTTCTTT. This gives the protein CASSYTPALNTEAFF.